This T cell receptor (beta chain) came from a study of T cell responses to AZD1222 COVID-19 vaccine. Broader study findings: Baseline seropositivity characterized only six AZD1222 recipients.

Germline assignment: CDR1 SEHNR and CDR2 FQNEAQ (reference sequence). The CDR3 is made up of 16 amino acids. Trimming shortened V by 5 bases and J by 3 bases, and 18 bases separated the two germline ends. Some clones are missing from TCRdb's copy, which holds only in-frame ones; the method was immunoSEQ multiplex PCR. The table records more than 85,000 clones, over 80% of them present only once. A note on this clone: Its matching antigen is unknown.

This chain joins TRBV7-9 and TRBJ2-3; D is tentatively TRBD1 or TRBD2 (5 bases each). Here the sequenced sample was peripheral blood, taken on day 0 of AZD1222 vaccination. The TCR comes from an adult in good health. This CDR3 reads CASSSHWGTGTDTQYF. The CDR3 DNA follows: TGTGCCAGCAGCAGCCACTGGGGGACGGGGACAGATACGCAGTATTTT.